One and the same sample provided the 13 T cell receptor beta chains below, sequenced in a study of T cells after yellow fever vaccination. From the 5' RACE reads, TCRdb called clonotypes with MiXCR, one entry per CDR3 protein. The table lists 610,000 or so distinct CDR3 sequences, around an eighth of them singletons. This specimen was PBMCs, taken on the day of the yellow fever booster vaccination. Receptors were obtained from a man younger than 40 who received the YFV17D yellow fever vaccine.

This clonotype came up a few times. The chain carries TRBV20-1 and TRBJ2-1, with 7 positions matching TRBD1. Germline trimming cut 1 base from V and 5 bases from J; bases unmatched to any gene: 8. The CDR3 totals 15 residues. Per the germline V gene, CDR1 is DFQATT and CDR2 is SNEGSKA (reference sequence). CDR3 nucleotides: TGCAGTGCTAGAGGACAGGGCTTCGAGGACAATGAGCAGTTCTTC. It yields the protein CSARGQGFEDNEQFF.

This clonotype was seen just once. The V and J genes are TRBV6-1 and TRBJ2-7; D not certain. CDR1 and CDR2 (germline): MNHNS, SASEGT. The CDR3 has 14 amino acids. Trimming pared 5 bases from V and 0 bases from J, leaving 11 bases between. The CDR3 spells CASSHQEHSYEQYF. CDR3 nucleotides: TGTGCCAGCAGTCATCAGGAGCACTCCTACGAGCAGTACTTC.

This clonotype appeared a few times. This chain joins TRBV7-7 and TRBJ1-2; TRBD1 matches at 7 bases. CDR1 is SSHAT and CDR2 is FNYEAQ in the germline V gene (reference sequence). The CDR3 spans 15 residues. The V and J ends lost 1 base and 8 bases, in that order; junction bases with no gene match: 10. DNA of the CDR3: TGTGCCAGCAGCTTAGGACAGGGAGATTTCTCAGGCTACACCTTC. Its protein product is CASSLGQGDFSGYTF.

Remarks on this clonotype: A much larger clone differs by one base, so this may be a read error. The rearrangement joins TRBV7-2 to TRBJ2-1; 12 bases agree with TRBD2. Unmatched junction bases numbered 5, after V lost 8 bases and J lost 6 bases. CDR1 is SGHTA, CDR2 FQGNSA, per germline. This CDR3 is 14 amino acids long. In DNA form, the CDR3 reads TGTGCCAGCGGACTAGCGGGATTGAGCAATGAGCAGTTCTTC. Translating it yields CASGLAGLSNEQFF.

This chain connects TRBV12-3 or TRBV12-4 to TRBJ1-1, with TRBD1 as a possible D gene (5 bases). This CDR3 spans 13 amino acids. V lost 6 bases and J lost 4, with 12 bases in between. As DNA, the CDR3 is TGTGCCAGCAGGAGACAGAAAGTCACTGAAGCTTTCTTT. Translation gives CASRRQKVTEAFF.

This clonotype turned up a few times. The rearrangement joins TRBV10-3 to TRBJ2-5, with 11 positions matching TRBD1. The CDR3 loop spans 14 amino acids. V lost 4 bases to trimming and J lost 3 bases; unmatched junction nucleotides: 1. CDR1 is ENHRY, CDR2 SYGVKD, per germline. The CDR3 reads CAISGTGGEETQYF. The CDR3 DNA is TGTGCCATCAGTGGGACAGGGGGCGAAGAGACCCAGTACTTC.

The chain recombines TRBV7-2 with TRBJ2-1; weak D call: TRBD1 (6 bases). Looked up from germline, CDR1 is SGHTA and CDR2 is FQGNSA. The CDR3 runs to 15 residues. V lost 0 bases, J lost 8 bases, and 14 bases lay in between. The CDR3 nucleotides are TGTGCCAGCAGCTTAGCAGGGGGTCTGTGGGATGAGCAGTTCTTC. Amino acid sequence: CASSLAGGLWDEQFF. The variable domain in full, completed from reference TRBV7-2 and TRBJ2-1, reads GAGVSQSPSNKVTEKGKDVELRCDPISGHTALYWYRQSLGQGLEFLIYFQGNSAPDKSGLPSDRFSAERTGGSVSTLTIQRTQQEDSAVYLCASSLAGGLWDEQFFGPGTRLTVL.

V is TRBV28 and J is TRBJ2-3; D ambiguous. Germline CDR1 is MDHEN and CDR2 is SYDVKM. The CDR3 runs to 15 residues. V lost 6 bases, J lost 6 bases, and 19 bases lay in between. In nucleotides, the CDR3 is TGTGCCAGCAGCCCCCCTCGGGTCCCGGCGGATACGCAGTATTTT. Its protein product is CASSPPRVPADTQYF.

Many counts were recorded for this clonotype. CDR3 sequence (DNA): TGTGCCAGCAGTTACTCTCCTGTTAACACTGAAGCTTTCTTT. As protein: CASSYSPVNTEAFF. The rearrangement uses TRBV6-5 and TRBJ1-1; no firm D call. The CDR3 has 14 amino acids. Between the trimmed V and J ends, which lost 0 bases and 2 bases, there was a span of 7 bases. Germline V gene sequence: CDR1 MNHEY, CDR2 SVGAGI.

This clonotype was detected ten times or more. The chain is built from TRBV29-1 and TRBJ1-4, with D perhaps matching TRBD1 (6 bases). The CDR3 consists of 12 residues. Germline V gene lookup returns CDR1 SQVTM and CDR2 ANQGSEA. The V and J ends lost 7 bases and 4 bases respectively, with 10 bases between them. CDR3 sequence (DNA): TGCAGCGAGGGGGGTGGTAATGAAAAACTGTTTTTT. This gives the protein CSEGGGNEKLFF.

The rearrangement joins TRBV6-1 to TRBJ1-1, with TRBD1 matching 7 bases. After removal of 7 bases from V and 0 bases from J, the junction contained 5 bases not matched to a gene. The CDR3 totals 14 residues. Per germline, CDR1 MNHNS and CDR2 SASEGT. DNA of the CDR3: TGTGCCAGCACCTATACAGGGGTGAACACTGAAGCTTTCTTT. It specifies CASTYTGVNTEAFF.

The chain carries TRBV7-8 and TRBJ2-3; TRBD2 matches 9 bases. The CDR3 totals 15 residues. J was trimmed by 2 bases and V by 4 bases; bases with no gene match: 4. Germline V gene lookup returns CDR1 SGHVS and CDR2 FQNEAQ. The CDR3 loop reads CASSWVAGATDTQYF. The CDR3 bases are TGTGCCAGCAGCTGGGTAGCGGGGGCCACAGATACGCAGTATTTT.

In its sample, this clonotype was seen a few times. The CDR3 here is CASSLKQGGYEQYF. The CDR3 DNA follows: TGTGCCAGCAGTTTAAAACAGGGGGGATACGAGCAGTACTTC. The chain has TRBV27 and TRBJ2-7; 8 bases are shared with TRBD1. Germline values: CDR1 MNHEY, CDR2 SMNVEV (reference sequence). This CDR3 comprises 14 residues. V shed 2 bases, J shed 4 bases, and the junction held 4 bases outside the gene matches.